This T cell receptor (beta chain) was captured by sequencing in a study of PD-1 blockade in classical Hodgkin lymphoma. Study conclusions and caveats: Patients newly diagnosed and complete responders had comparable baseline diversity. Reports indicated that newly diagnosed patients had lower baseline TCR diversity than healthy donors did.

Sequencing was performed with immunoSEQ multiplex PCR; in TCRdb, only in-frame clones are kept and a portion is missing. The sample contains fewer than 15,000 clones, around 80% of which appear only once. This clone was detected only once. The target antigen is unknown. All the patients suffered relapse after autologous stem cell transplantation, and brentuximab vedotin exposure differed. V gave up 8 bases and J gave up 0 bases, with 16 bases separating them. The CDR3 runs to 15 residues. Germline-derived CDR1 and CDR2 are MDHEN and SYDVKM. The chain links TRBV28 to TRBJ1-2; possibly TRBD1 for D (5 bases). This TCR was sampled from a human donor with classical Hodgkin lymphoma. The starting material was peripheral blood mononuclear cells (PBMCs), obtained at baseline. The CDR3 DNA is TGTGCCAGCGTGGGGGGAGGGGCCCCTAACTATGGCTACACCTTC. As protein: CASVGGGAPNYGYTF.